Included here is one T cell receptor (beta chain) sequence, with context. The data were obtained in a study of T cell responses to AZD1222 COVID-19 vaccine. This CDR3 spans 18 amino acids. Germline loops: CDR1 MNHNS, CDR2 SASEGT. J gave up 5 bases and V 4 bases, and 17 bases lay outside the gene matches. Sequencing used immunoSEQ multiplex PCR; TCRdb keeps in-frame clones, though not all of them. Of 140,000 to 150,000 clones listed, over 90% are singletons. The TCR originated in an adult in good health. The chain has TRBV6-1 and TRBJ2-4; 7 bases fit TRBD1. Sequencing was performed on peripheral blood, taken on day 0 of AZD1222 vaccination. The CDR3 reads CASSGTGRGSAVQNIQYF. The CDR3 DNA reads TGTGCCAGCAGTGGGACAGGTAGAGGTTCCGCGGTTCAAAACATTCAGTACTTC.